The table lists the clone carrying this T cell receptor (beta chain) with many counts. The CDR3 runs 13 residues. Per germline, CDR1 SEHNR and CDR2 FQNEAQ (reference sequence). The V and J ends lost 0 bases and 10 bases respectively, with 10 bases between them. Caucasian individuals from Russia who were healthy and aged about 6 to 100 acted as donors. Donors gave 8 to 10 milliliters of peripheral blood apiece. This entry belongs to a study of blood T cells in healthy people across ages. For the second PCR, which ran for about 7 to 12 cycles, a sample-barcoded 5' primer and a J-beta primer mix were used. The template-switch adaptor was a 5' adaptor with 12 random nucleotides. It tagged each cDNA molecule. TCRdb redid the calling of the 5' RACE reads with MiXCR, one entry per CDR3 protein. The sample carries approximately 690,000 distinct CDR3 sequences, around 41% recorded once.

The sequence derives from a man older than 75 in good health. The sample was blood. V usage is TRBV7-9 and J usage is TRBJ2-1; D unclear. The CDR3 protein is CASSLAAQNEQFF. In DNA form, the CDR3 reads TGTGCCAGCAGCTTAGCGGCGCAAAACGAGCAGTTCTTC.